Listed here are 21 T cell receptor beta chains from one sample, sequenced in a study of HIV-infected patients and healthy controls. The repertoire came from unfractionated whole blood and reflected all unsorted peripheral T cells. Around 450 ng RNA was reverse transcribed with alpha and beta constant-region primers. Alpha and beta chain libraries were made separately by chain-specific third strand synthesis with multiplexing indices. TCRdb reprocessed the 5' RACE reads with MiXCR, giving one entry per CDR3 protein. The sample holds some 20,000 distinct CDR3 sequences, roughly 9.5% seen once. Sequenced sample: blood. The origin of the receptors is an adult in good health.

This clonotype was detected a few times. The gene calls are TRBV7-2 and TRBJ2-7, with D possibly matching TRBD1 (6 bases). V shed 4 bases and J shed 3 bases, with 10 bases lying between them. Germline CDR1 is SGHTA and CDR2 is FQGNSA. This CDR3 is built from 13 residues. DNA of the CDR3: TGTGCCAGCAGCTCGGACAGTGTCTACGAGCAGTACTTC. It is translated as CASSSDSVYEQYF.

This clonotype has at least ten counts. The chain employs TRBV20-1 and TRBJ1-1; D call uncertain. With 2 bases removed from V and 8 bases from J, the gap between germline ends came to 12 bases. The germline V gene encodes CDR1 DFQATT and CDR2 SNEGSKA (reference sequence). The CDR3 loop spans 12 amino acids. The CDR3: CSARFEGREAFF. As DNA, the CDR3 is TGCAGTGCTAGATTCGAAGGGCGGGAAGCTTTCTTT.

This rearrangement joins TRBV7-2 to TRBJ1-1; D not resolved. CDR3 length: 13 amino acids. Trimming pared 1 base from V and 6 bases from J, leaving 9 bases between. Looked up from germline, CDR1 is SGHTA and CDR2 is FQGNSA. DNA for the CDR3: TGTGCCAGCAGCTTAGGGGATTTGGCTGAAGCTTTCTTT. Translating it yields CASSLGDLAEAFF. Complete variable domain (other parts from reference TRBV7-2 and TRBJ1-1): GAGVSQSPSNKVTEKGKDVELRCDPISGHTALYWYRQSLGQGLEFLIYFQGNSAPDKSGLPSDRFSAERTGGSVSTLTIQRTQQEDSAVYLCASSLGDLAEAFFGQGTRLTVV.

Remarks on this clonotype: One end of the junction varies from germline; a read error may be responsible. The genes are TRBV7-9 and TRBJ2-1; the D call may be TRBD1 or TRBD2 (5 bases each). Germline CDR1 reads SEHNR; CDR2 reads FQNEAQ (reference sequence). CDR3 size: 13 residues. CDR3: CASSPEPGRQAVF. As DNA, the CDR3 is TGTGCCAGCAGCCCCGAACCGGGACGTCAAGCGGTCTTC.

This clonotype is deemed medium-sized. This chain uses TRBV6-7 with TRBJ2-7, with 8 bases identical to TRBD2. TRBV6-7 is sorted into the ORF group, with uncertain function. The CDR3 has 16 residues. V shed 7 bases, J shed 4 bases, and the junction held 15 bases outside the gene matches. This CDR3 reads CASTPFPGGACYEQYF. The DNA of the CDR3 is TGTGCCAGCACCCCATTCCCGGGAGGGGCCTGTTACGAGCAGTACTTC.

This clonotype occurred many times. This chain joins TRBV10-2 and TRBJ2-1; D unresolved. The CDR3 is 12 amino acids. Per the germline V gene, CDR1 is WSHSY and CDR2 is SAAADI. Trimming removed 6 bases from V and 3 bases from J, with 6 bases in between. Here the CDR3 reads CASSYDYNEQFF. CDR3 sequence (DNA): TGCGCCAGCAGCTACGACTACAATGAGCAGTTCTTC.

This clonotype showed up many times. The chain combines TRBV20-1 with TRBJ2-5, with D hard to call. CDR1 is DFQATT, CDR2 SNEGSKA, per germline (reference sequence). V gave up 6 bases and J gave up 2 bases, with 7 bases separating them. This CDR3 comprises 11 residues. The CDR3 region has the DNA TGCAGTGCCCCCGGACAAGAGACCCAGTACTTC. Amino acid sequence: CSAPGQETQYF.

The chain is built from TRBV4-1 and TRBJ2-1; 13 positions match TRBD2. Germline V gene lookup returns CDR1 MGHRA and CDR2 YSYEKL. V lost 4 bases, J lost 5 bases, and 5 bases stayed unmatched. The CDR3 sequence is 16 residues long. The CDR3 here is CASSPGLAGDHNEQFF. In nucleotides, the CDR3 is TGCGCCAGCAGCCCTGGACTAGCGGGAGACCACAATGAGCAGTTCTTC.

By its share, this clonotype is medium-sized (0.01 to 0.1%). The chain is built from TRBV7-9 and TRBJ2-7; D perhaps matches TRBD2 (6 bases). This CDR3 has 15 amino acids. V gave up 7 bases and J gave up 5 bases, with 21 bases separating them. Germline CDR1 is SEHNR and CDR2 is FQNEAQ (reference sequence). CDR3 DNA: TGTGCCAGCACCAATCGGAGGGCGCGGGTTGACGAGCAGTACTTC. Amino acids: CASTNRRARVDEQYF.

This clonotype occurred many times. The chain combines TRBV6-5 with TRBJ2-3, with D possibly TRBD2 on 7 matching bases. The CDR3 is 13 amino acids. Trimming removed 4 bases at V and 4 bases at J, with 9 bases between. CDR1 MNHEY and CDR2 SVGAGI come from the germline V gene. The CDR3 region has the DNA TGTGCCAGCAGTTCGGGGGGCGCAGATACGCAGTATTTT. Translation: CASSSGGADTQYF.

This clonotype appeared many times. The V gene is TRBV9, the J gene TRBJ2-3; 8 bases line up with TRBD2. V lost 3 bases to trimming and J lost 0 bases; unmatched junction nucleotides: 6. Germline CDR1 is SGDLS and CDR2 is YYNGEE. The CDR3 totals 16 residues. The CDR3 is CASSATSGFSTDTQYF. CDR3 nucleotides: TGTGCCAGCAGCGCTACTAGCGGATTTAGCACAGATACGCAGTATTTT.

This clonotype is categorized as medium-sized. The CDR3: CASSFGGDTQYF. Written as DNA, the CDR3 is TGTGCCAGCAGTTTTGGGGGAGATACGCAGTATTTT. The chain combines TRBV27 with TRBJ2-3; D may match TRBD1 or TRBD2 (5 bases each). There are 12 residues in the CDR3. The germline gives CDR1 MNHEY, CDR2 SMNVEV (reference sequence). Trimming shortened V by 3 bases and J by 5 bases, and 6 bases separated the two germline ends.

This clonotype was observed many times. The rearrangement links TRBV6-6 to TRBJ2-1; 13 positions agree with TRBD2. V gave up 5 bases and J gave up 5 bases; unmatched junction bases: 6. The CDR3 sequence is 16 residues long. Germline CDR1 reads MNHNY; CDR2 reads SVGAGI (reference sequence). The CDR3 region is CASSDGTSGINNEQFF. The CDR3 nucleotides read TGTGCCAGCAGTGACGGGACTAGCGGGATAAACAATGAGCAGTTCTTC.

This clonotype was counted at least ten times. The V call is TRBV6-1, the J call TRBJ2-1, with 8 positions matching TRBD2. This CDR3 spans 18 amino acids. Losses at the gene ends were 0 bases for V and 9 bases for J; bases not matched to a gene: 16. Germline CDR1 MNHNS, CDR2 SASEGT. The CDR3 sequence is CASSEALRGSGSLSEQFF. The CDR3 DNA reads as TGTGCCAGCAGTGAAGCGCTTCGGGGCAGCGGGAGTTTAAGTGAGCAGTTCTTC.

This clonotype was seen repeatedly, ten times or more. The chain uses TRBV10-3 and TRBJ1-1; possible D gene TRBD1, 5 bases. Trimming shortened V by 6 bases and J by 0 bases, and 11 bases separated the two germline ends. The CDR3 sequence is 14 residues long. Germline V gene sequence: CDR1 ENHRY, CDR2 SYGVKD. The CDR3 protein is CAISPGGVNTEAFF. In DNA, the CDR3 is TGTGCCATCAGCCCCGGGGGGGTGAACACTGAAGCTTTCTTT.

In its sample, this clonotype was seen many times. The chain employs TRBV28 and TRBJ2-3, with TRBD2 matching 10 bases. The CDR3 is 15 residues long. Unmatched junction bases numbered 6, after V lost 5 bases and J lost 4 bases. The germline V gene has CDR1 MDHEN and CDR2 SYDVKM. The CDR3 reads CASSLAGARADTQYF. In DNA, the CDR3 is TGTGCCAGCAGTCTAGCGGGAGCTCGAGCAGATACGCAGTATTTT.

This clonotype was recorded many times. The chain links TRBV29-1 to TRBJ2-4, with D perhaps matching TRBD2 (7 bases). Between the trimmed V and J ends, which lost 6 bases and 7 bases, there was a span of 22 bases. Looked up from germline, CDR1 is SQVTM and CDR2 is ANQGSEA. This CDR3 region has 15 residues. CDR3 DNA sequence: TGCAGCGTAGGGGGGGGCGGGACTAATCCTAACATTCAGTACTTC. Translating gives CSVGGGGTNPNIQYF.

In its sample, this clonotype ranks as medium-sized. The V and J genes are TRBV2 and TRBJ2-3; 7 nucleotides align to TRBD2. CDR1 and CDR2 from the germline V gene are SNHLY and FYNNEI. V was clipped by 3 bases and J by 2 bases; unmatched bases: 8. This CDR3 is built from 16 residues. The CDR3 DNA is TGTGCCAGCAGTGATCCTAGCGGCGGCCCCACAGATACGCAGTATTTT. This encodes CASSDPSGGPTDTQYF.

This clonotype was observed many times. This chain connects TRBV20-1 to TRBJ2-5; D not certain. The V gene lost 2 bases and the J gene lost 3 bases, with 13 bases spanning the gap. This CDR3 contains 14 residues. Germline CDR1 reads DFQATT; CDR2 reads SNEGSKA (reference sequence). Here the CDR3 reads CSARRPPPKETQYF. The CDR3 DNA is TGCAGTGCTAGAAGGCCCCCGCCGAAAGAGACCCAGTACTTC.

In its sample, this clonotype is medium-sized. V is TRBV25-1 and J is TRBJ1-1, with D maybe TRBD1 (5 bases). Trimming removed 6 bases from V and 4 bases from J, with 15 bases in between. Looked up from germline, CDR1 is MGHDK and CDR2 is SYGVNS. The CDR3 extends over 14 amino acids. In nucleotides, the CDR3 is TGTGCCAGCAGAAACAACCAGGGCGGCACTGAAGCTTTCTTT. Translation gives CASRNNQGGTEAFF.

This clonotype has only a few counts. The CDR3 sequence is CASSPRLAAGFNEQFF. In DNA form, the CDR3 reads TGTGCCAGCAGTCCTAGACTAGCGGCCGGGTTTAATGAGCAGTTCTTC. The chain couples TRBV6-6 to TRBJ2-1; 9 bases align to TRBD2. CDR3 length: 16 amino acids. CDR1 MNHNY and CDR2 SVGAGI come from the germline V gene (reference sequence). Unmatched junction bases numbered 12, after V lost 5 bases and J lost 7 bases.